The 21 T cell receptor beta chains presented below share a single source sample, sequenced in a study of blood T cells in healthy people across ages. Primers used in a second PCR of roughly 7 to 12 cycles were a sample-barcoded 5' primer and a J-beta primer mix. Each CDR3 protein gets one entry after TCRdb re-called the 5' RACE reads with MiXCR. This sample has 1.5 million to 2 million distinct CDR3 sequences; about 31% occur once, and the top ten carry approximately 10%. The sample consisted of blood. These receptors were taken from a woman aged 25-40 years in good health.

J is TRBJ2-3 and V is TRBV28, with D possibly matching TRBD2 (7 bases). Trimming took off 10 bases at V and 3 bases at J, with 17 bases between the two ends. The CDR3 is made up of 14 amino acids. The germline V gene encodes CDR1 MDHEN and CDR2 SYDVKM. The CDR3 is CANSRGGGTDTQYF. CDR3 in DNA: TGTGCCAACTCCAGGGGCGGGGGAACAGATACGCAGTATTTT.

J is TRBJ2-1 and V is TRBV9; a weak D match, TRBD2 (5 bases). Germline V lookup: CDR1 SGDLS, CDR2 YYNGEE. V shed 5 bases and J shed 7 bases, with 13 bases lying between them. The CDR3 is 13 amino acids. The CDR3: CASRGGLGNEQFF. For the CDR3, the DNA is TGTGCCAGCAGAGGAGGCCTTGGGAATGAGCAGTTCTTC.

In its sample, this clonotype was seen many times. The chain uses TRBV7-9 and TRBJ2-5; 7 nucleotides line up with TRBD1. Germline V gene sequence: CDR1 SEHNR, CDR2 FQNEAQ (reference sequence). The CDR3 spans 15 residues. Trimming removed 4 bases from V and 1 base from J; junction bases left unmatched: 6. The CDR3 nucleotides are TGTGCCAGCAGCTCCCGGGACAGTGGCCAAGAGACCCAGTACTTC. Its translation is CASSSRDSGQETQYF.

The chain has TRBV2 and TRBJ2-7; D unclear. Looked up from germline, CDR1 is SNHLY and CDR2 is FYNNEI. This CDR3 spans 13 amino acids. The V end lost 3 bases, the J end lost 0 bases, and 6 bases lay between the germline ends. The CDR3 is CASSDYSSYEQYF. Here the CDR3 DNA reads TGTGCCAGCAGTGACTATAGCTCCTACGAGCAGTACTTC.

The chain joins TRBV4-1 to TRBJ2-7; D may correspond to TRBD1 or TRBD2 (5 bases each). Germline lookup yields CDR1 MGHRA and CDR2 YSYEKL. V lost 0 bases and J lost 2, with 14 bases in between. The CDR3 loop spans 16 amino acids. CDR3 coding DNA: TGCGCCAGCAGCCAAGAGGGGGAAGGTTGGACCTACGAGCAGTACTTC. Encoded protein: CASSQEGEGWTYEQYF.

V and J are TRBV28 and TRBJ1-1, with 10 bases aligning to TRBD1. V gave up 6 bases and J gave up 10 bases; unmatched junction bases: 8. The CDR3 runs to 13 residues. Germline values: CDR1 MDHEN, CDR2 SYDVKM. CDR3 bases: TGTGCCAGCAGCCAATTGGACAGGGGGATAGCTTTCTTT. The encoded protein is CASSQLDRGIAFF. The variable domain in full, with the rest retrieved from reference TRBV28 and TRBJ1-1, is DVKVTQSSRYLVKRTGEKVFLECVQDMDHENMFWYRQDPGLGLRLIYFSYDVKMKEKGDIPEGYSVSREKKERFSLILESASTNQTSMYLCASSQLDRGIAFFGQGTRLTVV.

The V gene is TRBV4-1, the J gene TRBJ2-7, with 7 positions matching TRBD2. This CDR3 has 15 amino acids. V dropped 4 bases and J dropped 0; count of bases not matched to a gene: 6. Per germline, CDR1 MGHRA and CDR2 YSYEKL. CDR3 coding DNA: TGCGCCAGCAGCCCGAGAGGACTAGGCTCCTACGAGCAGTACTTC. It codes for CASSPRGLGSYEQYF.

This clonotype was seen a few times. The chain couples TRBV4-2 to TRBJ2-3; D not certain. Trimming cost V 0 bases and J 0 bases, with 7 bases left between them. The CDR3 length is 15 residues. CDR1 and CDR2 (germline): LGHNA, YNFKEQ. CDR3 nucleotide sequence: TGTGCCAGCAGCCAAGATCAAAGCAGCACAGATACGCAGTATTTT. Protein: CASSQDQSSTDTQYF.

The gene calls are TRBV29-1 and TRBJ2-1; D is ambiguous. Gene TRBJ2-7 matches the end of the DNA better, so the J call may be wrong. Germline V gene sequence: CDR1 SQVTM, CDR2 ANQGSEA. The CDR3 has 12 amino acids. The CDR3 DNA is TGCAGCGGCGGCCTACCCTACAATGAGCAGTACTTC. This translates into CSGGLPYNEQYF.

The gene calls are TRBV19 and TRBJ2-7, with a weak D call TRBD2 (6 bases). The germline gives CDR1 LNHDA, CDR2 SQIVND (reference sequence). CDR3 length: 15 amino acids. Deletions cut 3 bases from V and 0 bases from J, with 12 bases between. The chain's CDR3 is CASSILRGSSYEQYF. CDR3 coding DNA: TGTGCCAGTAGTATTCTTCGGGGGAGCTCCTACGAGCAGTACTTC. The full variable domain, completed using reference TRBV19 and TRBJ2-7, is DGGITQSPKYLFRKEGQNVTLSCEQNLNHDAMYWYRQDPGQGLRLIYYSQIVNDFQKGDIAEGYSVSREKKESFPLTVTSAQKNPTAFYLCASSILRGSSYEQYFGPGTRLTVT.

The chain recombines TRBV5-1 with TRBJ2-3; 10 bases agree with TRBD1. Per germline, CDR1 SGHRS and CDR2 YFSETQ. This CDR3 is built from 16 residues. V was pared by 4 bases and J by 2 bases, with 7 bases of the junction left unmatched. CDR3 nucleotides: TGCGCCAGCAGCCCCTGGGACAGGGGATACACAGATACGCAGTATTTT. This translates into CASSPWDRGYTDTQYF.

Many counts were recorded for this clonotype. The chain is built from TRBV10-3 and TRBJ2-5, with 8 nucleotides matching TRBD2. V lost 7 bases, J lost 4 bases, and 8 bases stayed unmatched. The CDR3 spans 14 residues. Germline loops: CDR1 ENHRY, CDR2 SYGVKD. This CDR3 is CAINPRREAETQYF. The CDR3 nucleotides are TGTGCCATCAATCCTAGGCGGGAGGCAGAGACCCAGTACTTC.

The chain couples TRBV12-3 or TRBV12-4 to TRBJ2-1; possible D gene TRBD2, 5 bases. The CDR3 extends over 14 amino acids. V gave up 6 bases and J gave up 2 bases, with 11 bases separating them. The CDR3: CASRLFGAYNEQFF. CDR3 nucleotides: TGTGCCAGCAGGTTGTTCGGGGCCTACAATGAGCAGTTCTTC.

The genes are TRBV5-1 and TRBJ2-3, with D maybe TRBD2 (6 bases). V was clipped by 4 bases and J by 3 bases, with 15 bases between them. The CDR3 loop spans 15 amino acids. The germline gives CDR1 SGHRS, CDR2 YFSETQ. This chain's CDR3 is CASSGGTPGTDTQYF. CDR3 coding DNA: TGCGCCAGCAGCGGCGGGACCCCGGGAACAGATACGCAGTATTTT.

The chain is built from TRBV30 and TRBJ2-1, with a weak D call TRBD2 (6 bases). CDR3 length: 16 amino acids. V was clipped by 6 bases and J by 6 bases, with 24 bases between them. CDR1 is GTSNPN, CDR2 SVGIG, per germline (reference sequence). CDR3 DNA sequence: TGTGCCTGCCAATACGCTAGCGATTGGGTCTCCAATGAGCAGTTCTTC. It translates to CACQYASDWVSNEQFF.

The chain is built from TRBV5-6 and TRBJ2-2; 8 positions match TRBD1. The trim removed 4 bases at V and 4 bases at J, leaving 9 bases unmatched. Germline V lookup: CDR1 SGHDT, CDR2 YYEEEE. The CDR3 totals 16 residues. The CDR3 loop is CASSLRTGSLTGELFF. CDR3 nucleotides: TGTGCCAGCAGCCTCAGGACAGGGTCCCTCACCGGGGAGCTGTTTTTT.

There are a few counts of this clonotype. The V call is TRBV6-1, the J call TRBJ2-7; 10 bases are a match to TRBD2. Trimming took 6 bases from V and 0 from J; bases not matched to a gene: 11. Germline V gene data show CDR1 as MNHNS and CDR2 as SASEGT. This CDR3 spans 17 amino acids. The CDR3 nucleotides read TGTGCCAGCAGAAAAGCTACCGGGACTAGCGACTCCTACGAGCAGTACTTC. Protein sequence: CASRKATGTSDSYEQYF.

The chain links TRBV7-2 to TRBJ2-7; possibly TRBD1 or TRBD2 for D (5 bases each). Germline lookup yields CDR1 SGHTA and CDR2 FQGNSA. V was cut by 5 bases and J by 7 bases, with 21 bases left in between. The CDR3 runs to 15 residues. The CDR3 spells CASSPGALGNGEQYF. The CDR3 region has the DNA TGTGCCAGCAGCCCCGGGGCGCTAGGAAATGGGGAGCAGTACTTC.

The genes are TRBV28 and TRBJ2-3, with D perhaps being TRBD1 or TRBD2 (6 bases each). The CDR3 covers 16 residues. Trimming removed 6 bases at V and 2 bases at J, with 18 bases between. CDR1 is MDHEN and CDR2 is SYDVKM in the germline V gene. Written as DNA, the CDR3 is TGTGCCAGCAGATCACAACAGGGAGGTAACACAGATACGCAGTATTTT. Translation: CASRSQQGGNTDTQYF.

This clonotype has at least ten counts. V is TRBV7-9 and J is TRBJ2-1, with 9 bases identical to TRBD1. The trim removed 1 base at V and 4 bases at J, leaving 2 bases unmatched. Germline CDR1 SEHNR, CDR2 FQNEAQ (reference sequence). The CDR3 loop spans 15 amino acids. In DNA form, the CDR3 reads TGTGCCAGCAGCTTAGGACAGGGGGGATACAATGAGCAGTTCTTC. This gives the protein CASSLGQGGYNEQFF.

V usage is TRBV20-1 and J usage is TRBJ2-3, with 8 bases identical to TRBD2. This CDR3 comprises 17 residues. J lost 6 bases, V lost 0 bases, and 14 bases had no gene match. Germline lookup yields CDR1 DFQATT and CDR2 SNEGSKA (reference sequence). This chain's CDR3 is CSARDGMRGDVTDTQYF. As DNA, the CDR3 is TGCAGTGCTAGAGATGGGATGCGGGGGGATGTAACGGATACGCAGTATTTT.